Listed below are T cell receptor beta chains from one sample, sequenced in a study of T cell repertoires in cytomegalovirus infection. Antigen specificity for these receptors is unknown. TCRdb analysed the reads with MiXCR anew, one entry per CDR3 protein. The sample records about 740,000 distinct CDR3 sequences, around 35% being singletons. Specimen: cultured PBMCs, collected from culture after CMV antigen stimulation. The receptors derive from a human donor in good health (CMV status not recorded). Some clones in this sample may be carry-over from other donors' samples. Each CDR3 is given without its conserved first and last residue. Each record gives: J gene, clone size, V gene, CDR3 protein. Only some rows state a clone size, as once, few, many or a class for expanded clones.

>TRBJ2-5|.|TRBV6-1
ASSELLETQY
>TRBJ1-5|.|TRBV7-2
ASSFQVSAQH
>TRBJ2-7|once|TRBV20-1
SGQRQQYEQY
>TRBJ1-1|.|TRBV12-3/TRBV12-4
ASSLLGGSDTEAF
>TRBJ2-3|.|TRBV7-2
ASSLLFTDTQY
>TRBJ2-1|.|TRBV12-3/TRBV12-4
ASSHLAGGPWNEQF
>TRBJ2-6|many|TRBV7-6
ASSRGGAGANVLT
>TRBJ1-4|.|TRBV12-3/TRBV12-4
ASSLSGRKEKLF
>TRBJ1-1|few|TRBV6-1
ASSEARVIEAF
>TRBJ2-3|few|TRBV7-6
ASSYRGGSTDTQY
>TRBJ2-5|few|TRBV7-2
ASSLAWGGGPETQY
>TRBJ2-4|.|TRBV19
ASRGWLRTIAKNIQY
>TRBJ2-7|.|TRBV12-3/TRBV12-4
ASSTTSGRDEQY
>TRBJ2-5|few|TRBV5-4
ASSANQNSGRRETQY
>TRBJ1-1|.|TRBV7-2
ASSFGGRGNTEAF
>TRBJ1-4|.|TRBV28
ASRRDSYEKLF
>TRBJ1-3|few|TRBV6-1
ASSEPQDPVTGLFSGNTIY
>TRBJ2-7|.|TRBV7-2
ASSHRGSATFMEQY